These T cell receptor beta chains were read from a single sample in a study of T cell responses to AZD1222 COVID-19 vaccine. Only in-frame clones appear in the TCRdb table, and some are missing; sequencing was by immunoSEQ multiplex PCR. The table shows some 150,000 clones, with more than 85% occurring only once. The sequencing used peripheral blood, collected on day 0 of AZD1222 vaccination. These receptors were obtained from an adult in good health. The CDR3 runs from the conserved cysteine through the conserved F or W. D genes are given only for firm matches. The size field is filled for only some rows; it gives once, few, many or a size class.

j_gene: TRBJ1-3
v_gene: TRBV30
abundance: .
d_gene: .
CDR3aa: CAWSPTGKMRNTIYF
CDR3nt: TGTGCCTGGAGTCCGACCGGGAAGATGAGAAACACCATATATTTT

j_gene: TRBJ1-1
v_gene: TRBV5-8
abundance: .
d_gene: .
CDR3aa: CASSLFGGTPMNTEAFF
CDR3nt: TGTGCCAGCAGCTTGTTCGGGGGGACACCGATGAACACTGAAGCTTTCTTT

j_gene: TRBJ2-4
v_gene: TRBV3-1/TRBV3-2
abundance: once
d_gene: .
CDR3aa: CASQGYKNIQYF
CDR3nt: TGTGCCAGCCAGGGTTACAAAAACATTCAGTACTTC

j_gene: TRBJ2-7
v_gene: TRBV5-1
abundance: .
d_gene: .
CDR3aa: CASSLGISTPEQYF
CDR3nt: TGCGCCAGCAGCTTGGGGATTAGCACCCCCGAGCAGTACTTC

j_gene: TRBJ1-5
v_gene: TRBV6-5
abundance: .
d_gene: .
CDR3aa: CASSYLSENQPQHF
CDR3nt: TGTGCCAGCAGTTACTTATCGGAAAATCAGCCCCAGCATTTT

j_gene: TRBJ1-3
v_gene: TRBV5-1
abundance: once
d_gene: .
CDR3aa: CASSIGEYSGNTIYF
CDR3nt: TGCGCCAGCAGCATCGGGGAGTACTCTGGAAACACCATATATTTT

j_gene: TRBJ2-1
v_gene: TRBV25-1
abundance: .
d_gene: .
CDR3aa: CASRGRNNEQFF
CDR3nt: TGTGCCAGCAGGGGCAGAAACAATGAGCAGTTCTTC

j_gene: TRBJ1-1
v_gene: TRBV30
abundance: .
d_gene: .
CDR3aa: CAWSVGGAGTEAFF
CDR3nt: TGTGCCTGGAGTGTAGGGGGGGCTGGGACTGAAGCTTTCTTT

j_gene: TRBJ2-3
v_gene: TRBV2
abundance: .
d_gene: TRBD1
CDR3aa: CASRPTGVGTDTQYF
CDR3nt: TGTGCCAGCAGGCCCACAGGGGTGGGCACAGATACGCAGTATTTT

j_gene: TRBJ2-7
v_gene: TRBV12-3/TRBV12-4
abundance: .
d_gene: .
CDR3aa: CASRRLAEYEQYF
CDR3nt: TGTGCCAGCCGCCGTTTAGCAGAGTACGAGCAGTACTTC

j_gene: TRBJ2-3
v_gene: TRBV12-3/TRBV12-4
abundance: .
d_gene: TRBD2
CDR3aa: CASSGGGTDTQYF
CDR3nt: TGTGCCAGTAGCGGGGGGGGCACAGATACGCAGTATTTT

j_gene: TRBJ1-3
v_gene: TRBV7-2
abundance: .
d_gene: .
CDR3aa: CASSTNVGTVAYF
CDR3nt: TGTGCCAGCAGCACAAATGTCGGGACTGTAGCATATTTT

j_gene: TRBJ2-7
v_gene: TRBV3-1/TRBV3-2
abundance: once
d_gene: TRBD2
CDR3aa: CASSLRGLAGGPRRPEQYF
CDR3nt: TGTGCCAGCAGCCTCCGCGGACTAGCGGGGGGGCCAAGGCGGCCCGAGCAGTACTTC

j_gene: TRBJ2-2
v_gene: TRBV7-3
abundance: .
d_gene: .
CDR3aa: CASSFSLLRPTSPDTGELFF
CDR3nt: TGTGCCAGCAGCTTCTCTCTTCTGAGGCCCACATCCCCAGACACCGGGGAGCTGTTTTTT

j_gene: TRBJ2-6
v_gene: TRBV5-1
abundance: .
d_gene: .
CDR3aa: CASSLGSINRSGANVLTF
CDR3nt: TGCGCCAGCAGCTTAGGATCAATAAATCGCTCTGGGGCCAACGTCCTGACTTTC

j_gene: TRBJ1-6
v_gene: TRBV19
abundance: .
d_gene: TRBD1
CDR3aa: CASSRTGQGAEVALHF
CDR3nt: TGTGCCAGTAGTCGAACGGGACAGGGGGCGGAGGTAGCCCTCCACTTT

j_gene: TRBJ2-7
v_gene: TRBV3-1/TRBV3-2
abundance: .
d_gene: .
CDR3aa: CASSQGPTSISYEQYF
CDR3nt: TGTGCCAGCAGCCAAGGACCTACTTCGATCTCCTACGAGCAGTACTTC

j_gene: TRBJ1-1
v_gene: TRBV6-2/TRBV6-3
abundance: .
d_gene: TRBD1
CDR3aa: CASSVTGRNTEAFF
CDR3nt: TGTGCCAGCAGTGTGACAGGGCGAAACACTGAAGCTTTCTTT

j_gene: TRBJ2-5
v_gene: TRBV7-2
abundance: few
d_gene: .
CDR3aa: CASSRFQETQYF
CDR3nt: TGTGCCAGCAGCCGTTTCCAAGAGACCCAGTACTTC

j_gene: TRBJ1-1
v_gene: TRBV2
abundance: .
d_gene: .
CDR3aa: CASSGPGQANTEAFF
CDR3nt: TGTGCCAGCAGTGGCCCTGGTCAGGCGAACACTGAAGCTTTCTTT

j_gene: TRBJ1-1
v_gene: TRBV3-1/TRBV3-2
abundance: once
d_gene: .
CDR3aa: CASSQDGTDTEAFF
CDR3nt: TGTGCCAGCAGCCAAGACGGAACGGACACTGAAGCTTTCTTT

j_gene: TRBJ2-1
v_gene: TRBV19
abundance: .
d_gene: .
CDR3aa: CASSLGGLGYNEQFF
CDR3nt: TGTGCCAGTAGTTTAGGGGGGTTGGGTTACAATGAGCAGTTCTTC

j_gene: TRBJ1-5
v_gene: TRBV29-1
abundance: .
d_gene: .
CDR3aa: CSVADPNQPQHF
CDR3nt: TGCAGCGTTGCAGATCCGAATCAGCCCCAGCATTTT

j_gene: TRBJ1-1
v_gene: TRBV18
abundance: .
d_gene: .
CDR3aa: CATPGSQRNTEAFF
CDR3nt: TGTGCCACCCCAGGATCCCAAAGGAACACTGAAGCTTTCTTT

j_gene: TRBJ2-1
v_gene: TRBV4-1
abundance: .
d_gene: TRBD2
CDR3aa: CASSQDPGLALSYNEQFF
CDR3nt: TGCGCCAGCAGCCAAGACCCGGGACTAGCGTTGTCCTACAATGAGCAGTTCTTC

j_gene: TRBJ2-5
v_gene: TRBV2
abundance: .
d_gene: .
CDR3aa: CASSGNSRGETQYF
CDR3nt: TGTGCCAGCAGTGGGAACTCCAGAGGGGAGACCCAGTACTTC

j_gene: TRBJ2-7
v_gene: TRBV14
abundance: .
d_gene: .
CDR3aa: CASSRRGKHVVQYF
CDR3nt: TGTGCCAGCAGTCGCCGCGGCAAGCATGTGGTGCAGTACTTC

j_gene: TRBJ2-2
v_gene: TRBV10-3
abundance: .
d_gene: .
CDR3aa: CAIRHAGTQNTGELFF
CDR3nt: TGTGCCATCAGGCATGCCGGGACTCAGAACACCGGGGAGCTGTTTTTT

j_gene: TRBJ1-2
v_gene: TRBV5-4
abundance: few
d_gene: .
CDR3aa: CASSPMDGHYYGYTF
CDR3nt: TGTGCCAGCAGCCCGATGGACGGGCATTACTATGGCTACACCTTC

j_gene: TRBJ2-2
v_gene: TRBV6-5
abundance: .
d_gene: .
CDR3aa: CASITGTGGELFF
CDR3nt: TGTGCCAGCATCACAGGGACCGGCGGGGAGCTGTTTTTT

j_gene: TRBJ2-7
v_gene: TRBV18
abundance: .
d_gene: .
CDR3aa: CASSNVGVVSSYEQYF
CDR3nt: TGTGCCAGCTCAAACGTCGGGGTTGTTAGCTCCTACGAGCAGTACTTC

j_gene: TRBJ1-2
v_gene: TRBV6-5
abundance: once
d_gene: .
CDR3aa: CASSQAGYGYTF
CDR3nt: TGTGCCAGCAGTCAGGCAGGATATGGCTACACCTTC

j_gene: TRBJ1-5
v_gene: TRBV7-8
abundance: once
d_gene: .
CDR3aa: CASSLAPDSYSNQPQHF
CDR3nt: TGTGCCAGCAGCTTAGCCCCAGACAGTTATAGCAATCAGCCCCAGCATTTT

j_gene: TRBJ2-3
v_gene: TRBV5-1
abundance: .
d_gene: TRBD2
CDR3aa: CASRLAGGTDTQYF
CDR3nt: TGCGCCAGTAGACTAGCGGGGGGAACAGATACGCAGTATTTT

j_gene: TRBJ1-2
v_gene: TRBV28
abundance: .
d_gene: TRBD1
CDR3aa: CASRAQGNYGYTF
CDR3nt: TGTGCCAGCAGGGCACAGGGGAACTATGGCTACACCTTC

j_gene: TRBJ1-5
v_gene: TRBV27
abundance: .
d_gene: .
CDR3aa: CASSFSGRNQPQHF
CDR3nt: TGTGCCAGCAGTTTCTCTGGGCGCAATCAGCCCCAGCATTTT